This T cell receptor (beta chain) was found in a study of identical twins. Points from the study as a whole: Within twin pairs, the out-of-frame alpha sequences they shared showed excess low generation probability.

Unique molecular identifiers were present on cDNA, and template switching added a universal primer site. TCRdb itself ran the 5' RACE reads through MiXCR, one entry per CDR3 protein. The table includes roughly 1.6 million distinct CDR3 sequences, less than 35% detected once. About this clonotype itself: Its antigen remains unknown.

This CDR3 region has 13 residues. V dropped 2 bases and J dropped 2 bases, with 7 bases sitting between them. The V gene's germline CDR1 is DFQATT and CDR2 SNEGSKA (reference sequence). The chain couples TRBV20-1 to TRBJ1-5; no firm D call. This TCR was sampled from a newborn girl in good health. Sequences were obtained from cord blood. The CDR3 loop is CSARNRGNQPQHF. CDR3 sequence (DNA): TGCAGTGCTAGAAATAGGGGCAATCAGCCCCAGCATTTT.